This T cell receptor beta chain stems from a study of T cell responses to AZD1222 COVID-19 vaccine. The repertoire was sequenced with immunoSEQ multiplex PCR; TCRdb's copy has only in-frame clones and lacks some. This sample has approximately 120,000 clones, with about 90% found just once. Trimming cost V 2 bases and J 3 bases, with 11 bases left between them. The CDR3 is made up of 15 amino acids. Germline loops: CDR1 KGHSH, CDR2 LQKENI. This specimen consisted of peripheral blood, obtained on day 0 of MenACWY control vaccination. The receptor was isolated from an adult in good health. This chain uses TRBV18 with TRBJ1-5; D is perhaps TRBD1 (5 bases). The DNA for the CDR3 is TGTGCCAGCTCACCATCCGGGACCTCCAATCAGCCCCAGCATTTT. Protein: CASSPSGTSNQPQHF.